A single sample is the source of the 19 T cell receptor beta chains below, sequenced in a study of T cells after yellow fever vaccination. A single record per CDR3 protein comes from TCRdb applying MiXCR to the 5' RACE reads. The profile covers roughly 500,000 distinct CDR3 sequences, with approximately 21% appearing a single time and roughly an eighth taken by the ten largest. The specimen comprised PBMCs, sampled 15 days after the yellow fever booster vaccination. These receptors were collected from a man aged 30 to 45 who received the YFV17D yellow fever vaccine.

This clonotype was detected a few times. V usage is TRBV5-1 and J usage is TRBJ2-5; 9 nucleotides align to TRBD2. Looked up from germline, CDR1 is SGHRS and CDR2 is YFSETQ. The CDR3 is 15 amino acids. Trimming removed 5 bases from V and 3 bases from J; junction bases left unmatched: 8. CDR3 sequence reads: CASSSIAGAEETQYF. In nucleotides, the CDR3 is TGCGCCAGCAGTTCGATAGCGGGGGCGGAAGAGACCCAGTACTTC.

This sequence joins TRBV19 and TRBJ2-5; D ambiguous. Between the trimmed V and J ends, which lost 8 bases and 3 bases, there was a span of 16 bases. Germline CDR1 LNHDA, CDR2 SQIVND (reference sequence). This CDR3 is built from 14 residues. The CDR3 loop reads CASSFSWSEETQYF. In DNA, the CDR3 is TGTGCCAGTTCTTTCTCCTGGAGCGAAGAGACCCAGTACTTC. The full variable domain, rest sourced from reference TRBV19 and TRBJ2-5, is DGGITQSPKYLFRKEGQNVTLSCEQNLNHDAMYWYRQDPGQGLRLIYYSQIVNDFQKGDIAEGYSVSREKKESFPLTVTSAQKNPTAFYLCASSFSWSEETQYFGPGTRLLVL.

The CDR3 coding sequence is TGTGCCAGCGTTGTATTAAGTAGCAACGAGCAGTACTTC. This sequence encodes CASVVLSSNEQYF. The chain carries TRBV2 and TRBJ2-7; D remains ambiguous. Germline V gene sequence: CDR1 SNHLY, CDR2 FYNNEI. The CDR3 loop spans 13 amino acids. The V end lost 8 bases, the J end lost 5 bases, and 16 bases lay between the germline ends.

The chain employs TRBV28 and TRBJ2-7; TRBD1 agrees at 7 bases. Germline CDR1 and CDR2: MDHEN and SYDVKM. J lost 9 bases, V lost 5 bases, and 10 bases had no gene match. This CDR3 has 13 residues. CDR3 in amino acids: CASSIDRDGGQYF. The CDR3 nucleotides read TGTGCCAGCAGTATAGACAGGGATGGCGGGCAGTACTTC. Looking up the rest from reference TRBV28 and TRBJ2-7 gives the full variable domain: DVKVTQSSRYLVKRTGEKVFLECVQDMDHENMFWYRQDPGLGLRLIYFSYDVKMKEKGDIPEGYSVSREKKERFSLILESASTNQTSMYLCASSIDRDGGQYFGPGTRLTVT.

The rearrangement joins TRBV20-1 to TRBJ2-7; D unclear. This CDR3 is built from 12 residues. Germline assignment: CDR1 DFQATT and CDR2 SNEGSKA (reference sequence). V was pared by 3 bases and J by 2 bases, with 8 bases between. This CDR3 is CSARYAAYEQYF. CDR3 in DNA: TGCAGTGCTAGGTACGCAGCCTACGAGCAGTACTTC.

This clonotype was counted only a few times. The chain couples TRBV5-1 to TRBJ2-7, with 10 positions matching TRBD1. The CDR3 is 15 residues long. Germline lookup yields CDR1 SGHRS and CDR2 YFSETQ. The junction had 7 bases not matched to a gene; V was cut back by 4 bases and J by 3 bases. Here the CDR3 reads CASSQGQGSFYEQYF. CDR3 sequence (DNA): TGCGCCAGCAGCCAGGGACAGGGGTCTTTCTACGAGCAGTACTTC.

This sequence joins TRBV6-6 and TRBJ2-3; D uncertain. Germline V gives CDR1 MNHNY, CDR2 SVGAGI (reference sequence). The CDR3 runs to 10 residues. With 9 bases removed from V and 6 bases from J, the gap between germline ends came to 7 bases. For the CDR3, the DNA is TGTGCCAGTTTTGAGGATACGCAGTATTTT. Its protein product is CASFEDTQYF.

In nucleotides, the CDR3 is TGCAGTGCTAGAGATATTACGAGTGATAGCAATCAGCCCCAGCATTTT. Translated, it gives CSARDITSDSNQPQHF. This sequence joins TRBV20-1 and TRBJ1-5; D gene unclear. CDR3 size: 16 residues. Germline CDR1 and CDR2: DFQATT and SNEGSKA (reference sequence). Trimming took off 0 bases at V and 0 bases at J, with 12 bases between the two ends.

This clonotype was recorded at least ten times. The rearrangement uses TRBV4-3 and TRBJ2-7; D remains unclear. This CDR3 region has 15 residues. Looked up from germline, CDR1 is LGHNA and CDR2 is YSLEER. Trimming stripped 0 bases from V and 0 bases from J, with 9 bases between. The CDR3 nucleotides read TGCGCCAGCAGCCAAGATTCGACATACTCCTACGAGCAGTACTTC. Protein product: CASSQDSTYSYEQYF.

This sequence joins TRBV20-1 and TRBJ1-6; 8 bases align to TRBD1. Germline V gives CDR1 DFQATT, CDR2 SNEGSKA (reference sequence). The CDR3 consists of 14 residues. Unmatched junction bases numbered 9, after V lost 6 bases and J lost 8 bases. The CDR3 DNA is TGCAGTGCCGGGCAGGGGGCTTTGGATTCACCCCTCCACTTT. It specifies CSAGQGALDSPLHF.

This clonotype was observed a handful of times. The CDR3 region is CASSLVGFNTEAFF. The CDR3, as DNA: TGTGCCAGCAGCTTGGTCGGATTTAACACTGAAGCTTTCTTT. V usage is TRBV5-6 and J usage is TRBJ1-1; D gene ambiguous. Germline CDR1 and CDR2: SGHDT and YYEEEE. The CDR3 loop spans 14 amino acids. Trimming shortened V by 0 bases and J by 2 bases, and 8 bases separated the two germline ends.

The sample holds a few counts of this clonotype. J is TRBJ2-1 and V is TRBV18, with D maybe TRBD2 (6 bases). Trimming shortened V by 2 bases and J by 3 bases, and 14 bases separated the two germline ends. This CDR3 comprises 16 residues. Germline V gene sequence: CDR1 KGHSH, CDR2 LQKENI. CDR3: CASSPLGLSDYNEQFF. The CDR3 DNA follows: TGTGCCAGCTCACCATTGGGACTTTCGGACTACAATGAGCAGTTCTTC. Full variable domain (outside the CDR3, taken from reference TRBV18 and TRBJ2-1): NAGVMQNPRHLVRRRGQEARLRCSPMKGHSHVYWYRQLPEEGLKFMVYLQKENIIDESGMPKERFSAEFPKEGPSILRIQQVVRGDSAAYFCASSPLGLSDYNEQFFGPGTRLTVL.

The V and J genes are TRBV7-9 and TRBJ2-3; D possibly corresponds to TRBD1 (5 bases). Germline values: CDR1 SEHNR, CDR2 FQNEAQ (reference sequence). V lost 7 bases, J lost 4 bases, and 18 bases lay in between. The CDR3 extends over 15 amino acids. The CDR3 is CASIIPTWGPDTQYF. The CDR3 DNA sequence: TGTGCCAGCATCATTCCGACGTGGGGCCCAGATACGCAGTATTTT.

This rearrangement joins TRBV28 to TRBJ2-5; D is undetermined. The V gene lost 3 bases and the J gene lost 3 bases, with 11 bases spanning the gap. The CDR3 runs 14 residues. Germline V gene sequence: CDR1 MDHEN, CDR2 SYDVKM. The CDR3 reads CASSFLGREETQYF. Here the CDR3 DNA reads TGTGCCAGCAGTTTTCTCGGACGGGAAGAGACCCAGTACTTC.

The chain combines TRBV2 with TRBJ2-2; 8 bases are a match to TRBD2. From germline, CDR1 is SNHLY and CDR2 FYNNEI. V lost 8 bases, J lost 4 bases, and 9 bases stayed unmatched. The CDR3 contains 15 residues. CDR3 protein: CASCSGTASTGELFF. DNA of the CDR3: TGTGCCAGCTGTAGCGGGACGGCCAGCACCGGGGAGCTGTTTTTT.

This clonotype was seen a handful of times. J is TRBJ2-1 and V is TRBV7-9, with 7 nucleotides matching TRBD2. The V and J ends lost 4 bases and 2 bases, in that order; junction bases with no gene match: 8. CDR3 length: 16 residues. CDR1 is SEHNR and CDR2 is FQNEAQ in the germline V gene (reference sequence). The CDR3 nucleotides are TGTGCCAGCAGCTACGCAGCGGGGACGGCCTACAATGAGCAGTTCTTC. Translated, it gives CASSYAAGTAYNEQFF.

V and J are TRBV20-1 and TRBJ2-7; D is undetermined. Germline assignment: CDR1 DFQATT and CDR2 SNEGSKA (reference sequence). Trimming removed 1 base from V and 5 bases from J, with 9 bases in between. The CDR3 extends over 12 amino acids. CDR3 amino acids: CSARALVDEQYF. DNA of the CDR3: TGCAGTGCTAGAGCCTTAGTGGACGAGCAGTACTTC.

This clonotype was picked up a small number of times. The chain uses TRBV7-2 and TRBJ2-1; TRBD2 is a possible D gene (6 bases). Trimming took 5 bases from V and 1 from J, leaving 9 bases between them. The CDR3 has 14 amino acids. Germline V CDR1 and CDR2: SGHTA, FQGNSA. The DNA of the CDR3 is TGTGCCAGCAGCCGGGACTGGTCCTACAATGAGCAGTTCTTC. Protein sequence: CASSRDWSYNEQFF.

The chain is built from TRBV29-1 and TRBJ2-1; D remains ambiguous. V lost 4 bases to trimming and J lost 14 bases, with 12 bases between them. The length of the CDR3 is 10 residues. The germline V gene encodes CDR1 SQVTM and CDR2 ANQGSEA. The CDR3 DNA reads TGCAGCGTTGCGTCGGAAGGAAAGTTCTTC. As protein: CSVASEGKFF.